Below, 19 T cell receptor beta chains from the same sample are listed, as sequenced in a study of CD8+ T cells in alopecia areata. cDNA serving as the sequencing template came from extracted, reverse transcribed RNA. Method: immunoSEQ multiplex PCR; TCRdb's copy keeps in-frame clones and lacks some. This table has 150,000 to 200,000 clones, roughly 50% appearing once. Source material: CD4+ T cells sorted from blood. These receptors were collected from a human donor in good health.

The chain employs TRBV6-5 and TRBJ1-1; 7 bases fit TRBD1. The CDR3 consists of 15 residues. After removal of 4 bases from V and 1 base from J, the junction contained 6 bases not matched to a gene. CDR1 and CDR2 from the germline V gene are MNHEY and SVGAGI. CDR3 protein: CASSSWGQTNTEAFF. The CDR3 bases are TGTGCCAGCAGTTCTTGGGGACAGACGAACACTGAAGCTTTCTTT.

The CDR3 DNA is TGTGCCAGCAGCTTATATGCCCCTAGTGCTGAGCAGTTCTTC. Encoded protein: CASSLYAPSAEQFF. The chain combines TRBV7-3 with TRBJ2-1, with unresolved D. V lost 2 bases to trimming and J lost 9 bases, with 14 bases between them. This CDR3 comprises 14 residues. The germline CDR1 and CDR2 sequences are SGHTA and FQGTGA.

This rearrangement joins TRBV11-2 to TRBJ1-5; perhaps TRBD1 as D (6 bases). The CDR3 is 15 amino acids. The germline V and J ends were trimmed by 5 bases and 0 bases, with 11 bases remaining between them. Germline V gene lookup returns CDR1 SGHAT and CDR2 FQNNGV. This CDR3 is CASSAGTYSNQPQHF. The CDR3 DNA sequence: TGTGCCAGCAGCGCAGGGACATATAGCAATCAGCCCCAGCATTTT.

V usage is TRBV18 and J usage is TRBJ1-3; weak D call: TRBD1 (5 bases). The CDR3 has 15 residues. The germline V gene has CDR1 KGHSH and CDR2 LQKENI. V shed 3 bases and J shed 2 bases, with 11 bases lying between them. CDR3 loop: CASSPSGTPGNTIYF. As DNA, the CDR3 is TGTGCCAGCTCACCGTCGGGGACTCCTGGAAACACCATATATTTT.

V usage is TRBV5-1 and J usage is TRBJ2-7; possible D gene TRBD1, 6 bases. This CDR3 region has 14 residues. The V and J ends lost 1 base and 2 bases respectively, with 10 bases between them. Germline assignment: CDR1 SGHRS and CDR2 YFSETQ. The CDR3 region is CASSLTAGAYEQYF. The CDR3 nucleotides read TGCGCCAGCAGCTTGACAGCAGGGGCCTACGAGCAGTACTTC.

This clone occurred a few times. The rearrangement uses TRBV7-2 and TRBJ2-6; the D is unclear. CDR1 is SGHTA, CDR2 FQGNSA, per germline. CDR3 length: 15 amino acids. The V gene lost 2 bases and the J gene lost 4 bases, with 9 bases spanning the gap. The CDR3 is CASSLQTPGANVLTF. Written as DNA, the CDR3 is TGTGCCAGCAGCTTACAAACACCAGGGGCCAACGTCCTGACTTTC.

The chain joins TRBV7-9 to TRBJ2-1, with unresolved D. Germline CDR1 is SEHNR and CDR2 is FQNEAQ (reference sequence). V lost 3 bases to trimming and J lost 12 bases, with 15 bases between them. The CDR3 is made up of 13 amino acids. CDR3 residues: CASSFFPAMTQFF. CDR3 sequence (DNA): TGTGCCAGCAGCTTTTTCCCTGCCATGACGCAGTTCTTC.

This clone was observed a few times. The rearrangement links TRBV5-1 to TRBJ2-7, with 7 bases matching TRBD2. V lost 0 bases, J lost 6 bases, and 6 bases stayed unmatched. This CDR3 spans 14 amino acids. Germline V gives CDR1 SGHRS, CDR2 YFSETQ. The CDR3 sequence is CASSLAAGVSEQYF. CDR3 nucleotide sequence: TGCGCCAGCAGCTTGGCGGCGGGAGTGAGCGAGCAGTACTTC.

The chain joins TRBV4-1 to TRBJ2-7, with 9 bases identical to TRBD1. The CDR3 covers 15 residues. Germline CDR1 reads MGHRA; CDR2 reads YSYEKL. With V trimmed by 4 bases and J by 3 bases, 7 bases remained unmatched. DNA of the CDR3: TGCGCCAGCAGCCGAGTCTCGGGACAGGGCTACGAGCAGTACTTC. Residues: CASSRVSGQGYEQYF.

This clone was found a few times. The gene calls are TRBV5-1 and TRBJ2-1; possibly TRBD1 or TRBD2 for D (5 bases each). This CDR3 has 16 amino acids. The V end was cut by 4 bases, the J end by 3 bases, with 17 bases between. The V gene's germline CDR1 is SGHRS and CDR2 YFSETQ. This CDR3 reads CASSPPAGTNYNEQFF. The CDR3 DNA follows: TGCGCCAGCAGCCCCCCCGCAGGGACCAACTACAATGAGCAGTTCTTC. The full variable domain, in which reference TRBV5-1 and TRBJ2-1 provide the parts outside the CDR3, is KAGVTQTPRYLIKTRGQQVTLSCSPISGHRSVSWYQQTPGQGLQFLFEYFSETQRNKGNFPGRFSGRQFSNSRSEMNVSTLELGDSALYLCASSPPAGTNYNEQFFGPGTRLTVL.

This clone appeared a few times. V usage is TRBV27 and J usage is TRBJ2-2; D may match TRBD1 or TRBD2 (7 bases each). CDR1 is MNHEY, CDR2 SMNVEV, per germline (reference sequence). The V and J ends lost 8 bases and 5 bases respectively, with 15 bases between them. This CDR3 has 14 residues. The CDR3 region is CASRQGLPTGELFF. DNA for the CDR3: TGTGCCAGCCGACAGGGACTACCTACCGGGGAGCTGTTTTTT.

V usage is TRBV25-1 and J usage is TRBJ1-2; D remains ambiguous. Germline-derived CDR1 and CDR2 are MGHDK and SYGVNS. This CDR3 has 14 residues. Trimming took 5 bases from V and 2 from J, leaving 12 bases between them. The CDR3 DNA reads as TGTGCCAGCAGTCCCCAAACCGGCAACTATGGCTACACCTTC. Amino acid sequence: CASSPQTGNYGYTF.

This chain connects TRBV19 to TRBJ2-5; 7 bases align to TRBD1. With V trimmed by 8 bases and J by 4 bases, 13 bases remained unmatched. The germline CDR1 and CDR2 sequences are LNHDA and SQIVND (reference sequence). There are 15 residues in the CDR3. The CDR3 protein is CASASRQGIGETQYF. DNA for the CDR3: TGTGCCAGTGCCTCTCGACAGGGAATAGGAGAGACCCAGTACTTC.

The CDR3 reads CSVYGQDYGYTF. CDR3 DNA sequence: TGCAGCGTTTACGGACAGGACTATGGCTACACCTTC. The V and J genes are TRBV29-1 and TRBJ1-2; 7 nucleotides agree with TRBD1. From germline, CDR1 is SQVTM and CDR2 ANQGSEA. CDR3 length equals 12 residues. Trimming at V came to 5 bases and at J to 3 bases, leaving 3 bases not matched to a gene.

This clone was found a few times. The V call is TRBV6-6, the J call TRBJ2-5; D remains unclear. This CDR3 is built from 13 residues. V lost 5 bases and J 0 bases, leaving 7 bases between the germline ends. Germline V CDR1 and CDR2: MNHNY, SVGAGI (reference sequence). The CDR3 nucleotides read TGTGCCAGCAGTCGGGCGTACCAAGAGACCCAGTACTTC. Amino acid sequence: CASSRAYQETQYF.

The chain employs TRBV18 and TRBJ1-1, with 8 bases lining up with TRBD1. In germline, CDR1 is KGHSH, CDR2 LQKENI. Trimming removed 6 bases from V and 4 bases from J; junction bases left unmatched: 4. The CDR3 contains 13 residues. CDR3 protein: CASSPDRGTEAFF. CDR3 nucleotide sequence: TGTGCCAGCTCGCCCGACAGGGGCACTGAAGCTTTCTTT. Together with reference TRBV18 and TRBJ1-1, the CDR3 gives the full variable domain: NAGVMQNPRHLVRRRGQEARLRCSPMKGHSHVYWYRQLPEEGLKFMVYLQKENIIDESGMPKERFSAEFPKEGPSILRIQQVVRGDSAAYFCASSPDRGTEAFFGQGTRLTVV.

For this clone: Other DNA sequences from this sample encode an identical CDR3 as well. J is TRBJ2-7 and V is TRBV30; the D is unclear. The CDR3 contains 11 residues. The germline V gene encodes CDR1 GTSNPN and CDR2 SVGIG (reference sequence). Deletions cut 0 bases from V and 7 bases from J, with 7 bases between. CDR3 amino acids: CAWSVLREQYF. The CDR3 DNA reads as TGTGCCTGGAGTGTACTTAGGGAGCAGTACTTC.

A few counts support this clone. J is TRBJ1-4 and V is TRBV4-1; TRBD1 is a possible D gene (5 bases). The germline V and J ends were trimmed by 4 bases and 8 bases, with 8 bases remaining between them. The CDR3 length is 12 residues. Germline assignment: CDR1 MGHRA and CDR2 YSYEKL. CDR3 bases: TGCGCCAGCAGCCGCGGGGGAGAAAAACTGTTTTTT. This codes for CASSRGGEKLFF.

In its sample, this clone was seen a few times. The genes are TRBV7-9 and TRBJ1-4; D is unclear. CDR1 is SEHNR, CDR2 FQNEAQ, per germline (reference sequence). The CDR3 consists of 12 residues. V lost 5 bases and J lost 6, with 7 bases in between. CDR3 in amino acids: CASSLLDEKLFF. The CDR3 coding sequence is TGTGCCAGCAGCCTCTTGGATGAAAAACTGTTTTTT.